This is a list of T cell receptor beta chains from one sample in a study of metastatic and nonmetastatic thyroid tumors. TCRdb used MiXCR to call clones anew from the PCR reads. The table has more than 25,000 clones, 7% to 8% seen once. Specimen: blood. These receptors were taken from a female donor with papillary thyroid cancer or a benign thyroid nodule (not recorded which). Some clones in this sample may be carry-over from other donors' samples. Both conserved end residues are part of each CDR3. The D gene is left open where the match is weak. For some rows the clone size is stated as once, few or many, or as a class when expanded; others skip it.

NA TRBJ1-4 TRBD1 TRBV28 CASSQPPGTVGEKLFF TGTGCCAGCAGTCAACCCCCCGGGACAGTGGGAGAAAAACTGTTTTTT
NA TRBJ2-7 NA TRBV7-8 CASSLGVGDGAYEQYF TGTGCCAGCAGCTTAGGTGTTGGAGACGGCGCCTACGAGCAGTACTTC
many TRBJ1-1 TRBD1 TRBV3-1 CASSRAKTGYTEAFF TGTGCCAGCAGCCGTGCCAAGACAGGGTACACTGAAGCTTTCTTT
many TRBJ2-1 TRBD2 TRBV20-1 CSADSSGAHKNYNEQFF TGCAGTGCTGACTCTAGCGGAGCACATAAAAACTACAATGAGCAGTTCTTC
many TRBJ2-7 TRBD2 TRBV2 CASRFSSRDYGDF TGTGCCAGCAGGTTCTCCTCTCGGGACTATGGGGACTTC
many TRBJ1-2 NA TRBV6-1 CASSEIESAVYGYTF TGTGCCAGCAGTGAAATCGAGTCGGCAGTCTATGGCTACACCTTC
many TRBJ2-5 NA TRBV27 CASSSPGHRQETQYF TGTGCCAGCAGTTCACCGGGACACAGACAAGAGACCCAGTACTTC
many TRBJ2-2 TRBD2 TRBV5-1 CASSFSSGSPNTGELFF TGCGCCAGCAGCTTCTCTAGCGGGAGCCCGAACACCGGGGAGCTGTTTTTT
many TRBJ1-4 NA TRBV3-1 CASSLPGGMREKLFF TGTGCCAGCAGCCTCCCCGGGGGGATGCGTGAAAAACTGTTTTTT
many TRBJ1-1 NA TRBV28 CASSSSRGAFF TGTGCCAGCAGCTCAAGTCGCGGAGCTTTCTTT
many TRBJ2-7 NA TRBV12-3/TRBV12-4 CASSFSGQYEQYF TGTGCCAGCAGTTTTTCGGGTCAGTACGAGCAGTACTTC
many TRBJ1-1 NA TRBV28 CASSSPDLKDTEAFF TGTGCCAGCAGTTCGCCGGACCTAAAGGACACTGAAGCTTTCTTT
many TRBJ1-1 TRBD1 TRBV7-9 CASSLGQGSTEAFF TGTGCCAGCAGCTTGGGACAGGGAAGCACTGAAGCTTTCTTT
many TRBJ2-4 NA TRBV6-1 CASSPALGKNIQYF TGTGCCAGCAGTCCGGCCCTGGGCAAAAACATTCAGTACTTC
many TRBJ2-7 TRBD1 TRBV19 CASSHRRGNSYEQYF TGTGCCAGTAGTCACCGCAGGGGGAACTCCTACGAGCAGTACTTC
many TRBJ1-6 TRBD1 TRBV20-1 CSARDGTGNHNSPLHF TGCAGTGCTAGGGACGGGACAGGGAACCATAATTCACCCCTCCACTTT
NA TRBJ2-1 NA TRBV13 CASSLVAGNNEQFF TGTGCCAGCAGCTTAGTTGCGGGCAACAATGAGCAGTTCTTC
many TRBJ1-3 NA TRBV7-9 CASSFRELGNTIYF TGTGCCAGCAGCTTCCGAGAACTTGGGAACACCATATATTTT
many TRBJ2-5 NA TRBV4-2 CASSQGVVGETQYF TGTGCCAGCAGCCAAGGAGTAGTGGGCGAGACCCAGTACTTC
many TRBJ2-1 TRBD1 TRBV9 CASSLGTGGGEQFF TGTGCCAGCAGCTTAGGGACAGGGGGCGGTGAGCAGTTCTTC
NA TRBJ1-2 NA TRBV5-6 CASSAPKGDYGYTF TGTGCCAGCAGCGCCCCGAAAGGCGACTATGGCTACACCTTC
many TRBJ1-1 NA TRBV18 CASSPRDRGTEAFF TGTGCCAGCTCACCGAGAGACCGGGGCACTGAAGCTTTCTTT
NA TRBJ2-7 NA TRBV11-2 CASSSIRRGPFEQYF TGTGCCAGCAGCTCGATACGGCGGGGGCCGTTCGAGCAGTACTTC
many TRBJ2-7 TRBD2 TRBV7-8 CASSSKTSGIVPYEQYF TGTGCCAGCAGCTCAAAGACTAGCGGGATTGTGCCCTACGAGCAGTACTTC
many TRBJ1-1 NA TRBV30 CAYTGPLNTEAFF TGTGCCTACACCGGACCTTTGAACACTGAAGCTTTCTTT
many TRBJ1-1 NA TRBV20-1 CSASQLDTEAFF TGCAGTGCTTCCCAGCTTGACACTGAAGCTTTCTTT
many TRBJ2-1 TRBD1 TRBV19 CATTGQGAILYNEQFF TGTGCCACTACTGGACAGGGGGCCATACTCTACAATGAGCAGTTCTTC
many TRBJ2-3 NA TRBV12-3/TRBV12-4 CASSYGPTDTQYF TGTGCCAGCAGTTACGGACCCACAGATACGCAGTATTTT